The 3 T cell receptor beta chains in this list originate from one sample, sequenced in a study of control samples from healthy donors and cancer patients. Repertoires were generated with immunoSEQ multiplex PCR, while TCRdb's copy carries only in-frame clones and drops some. The sample contains 65,000 to 100,000 clones, over 75% of which appear only once. Sequencing was carried out using blood. The receptors here all came from a man aged 45-65 years in good health.

This clone has only a few counts. Germline and junction disagree at one end, which may indicate a read error. The V gene is TRBV5-6, the J gene TRBJ2-1; D unclear. CDR3 length: 8 residues. Germline lookup yields CDR1 SGHDT and CDR2 YYEEEE. This CDR3 reads CASSFGVF. CDR3 DNA: TGTGCCAGCAGCTTTGGAGTCTTC.

The rearrangement uses TRBV5-6 and TRBJ2-6, with a weak D call TRBD1 (5 bases). The germline V gene encodes CDR1 SGHDT and CDR2 YYEEEE. The length of the CDR3 is 15 residues. Trimming took off 3 bases at V and 0 bases at J, with 7 bases between the two ends. The chain's CDR3 is CASSSGRSGANVLTF. In DNA form, the CDR3 reads TGTGCCAGCAGCTCAGGGCGCTCTGGGGCCAACGTCCTGACTTTC.

V and J are TRBV3-1 (or the pseudogene TRBV3-2) and TRBJ2-7; D remains ambiguous. This CDR3 comprises 12 residues. Between the trimmed V and J ends, which lost 5 bases and 2 bases, there was a span of 7 bases. The V gene's germline CDR1 is LGHDT and CDR2 YNNKEL (reference sequence). The CDR3 sequence: CASSDSAYEQYF. The CDR3 DNA reads as TGTGCCAGCAGCGATTCGGCCTACGAGCAGTACTTC.